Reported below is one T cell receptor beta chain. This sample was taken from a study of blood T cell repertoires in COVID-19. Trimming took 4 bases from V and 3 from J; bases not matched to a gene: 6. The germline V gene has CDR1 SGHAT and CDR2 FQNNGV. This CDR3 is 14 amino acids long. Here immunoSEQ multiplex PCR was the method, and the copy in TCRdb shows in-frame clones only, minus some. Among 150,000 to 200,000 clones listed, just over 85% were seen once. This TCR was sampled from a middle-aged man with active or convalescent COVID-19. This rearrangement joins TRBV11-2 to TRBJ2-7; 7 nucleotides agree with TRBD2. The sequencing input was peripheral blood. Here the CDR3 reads CASSSIAGGYEQYF. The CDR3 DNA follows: TGTGCCAGCAGCTCCATAGCGGGTGGCTACGAGCAGTACTTC.